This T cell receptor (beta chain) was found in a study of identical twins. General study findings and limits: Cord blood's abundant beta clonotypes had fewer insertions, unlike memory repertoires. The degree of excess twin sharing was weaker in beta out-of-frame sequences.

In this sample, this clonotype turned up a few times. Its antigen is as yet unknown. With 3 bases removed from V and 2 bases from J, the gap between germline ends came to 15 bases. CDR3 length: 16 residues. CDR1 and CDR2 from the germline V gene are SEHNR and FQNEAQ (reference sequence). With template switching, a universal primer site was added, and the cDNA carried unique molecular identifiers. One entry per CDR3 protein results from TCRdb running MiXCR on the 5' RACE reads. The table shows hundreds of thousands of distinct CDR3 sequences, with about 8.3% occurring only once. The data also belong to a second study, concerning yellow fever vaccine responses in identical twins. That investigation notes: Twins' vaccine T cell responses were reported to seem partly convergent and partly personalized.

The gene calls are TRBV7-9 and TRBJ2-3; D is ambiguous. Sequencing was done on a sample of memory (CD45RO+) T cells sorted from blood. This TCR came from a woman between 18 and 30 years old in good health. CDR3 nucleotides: TGTGCCAGCAGCTTTGCTGGACGATCCACCACAGATACGCAGTATTTT. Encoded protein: CASSFAGRSTTDTQYF.